This T cell receptor (beta chain) was identified in a study of post-analysis software for immune sequencing data. Study context: Recorded disease courses covered relapsing-remitting, secondary progressive and progressive-relapsing multiple sclerosis. Some patients had no subtype annotation.

CDR3 length: 15 residues. From germline, CDR1 is SGDLS and CDR2 YYNGEE. Trimming removed 0 bases from V and 10 bases from J; junction bases left unmatched: 7. Turning to this clonotype: Its antigen is currently unknown.

Unique-molecular-identifier-tagged TCR beta cDNA libraries were used. The yield from roughly 1 to 10 million T cells was around 500,000 cDNA molecules in total. TCRdb redid the calling of the PCR reads with MiXCR, one entry per CDR3 protein. The sample shows around 770,000 distinct CDR3 sequences, about 43% of them seen only once. Study outcomes and limitations: Normalized Chao1 diversity in multiple sclerosis patients fell significantly below that of controls. Five or six TRBV segments were significantly more frequent in patients than in controls. TRBV5-6, TRBV5-1 and TRBV20-1 were among these segments. With F measure, samples from one preparation batch clustered together strongly.

The sequenced material came from blood. The chain uses TRBV9 and TRBJ2-1; 10 nucleotides align to TRBD2. This sequence originates from a girl under 18 with multiple sclerosis. The CDR3 nucleotides read TGTGCCAGCAGCGTAGCAGGGCTAGCGGGAGACGAGCAGTTCTTC. Translating gives CASSVAGLAGDEQFF.